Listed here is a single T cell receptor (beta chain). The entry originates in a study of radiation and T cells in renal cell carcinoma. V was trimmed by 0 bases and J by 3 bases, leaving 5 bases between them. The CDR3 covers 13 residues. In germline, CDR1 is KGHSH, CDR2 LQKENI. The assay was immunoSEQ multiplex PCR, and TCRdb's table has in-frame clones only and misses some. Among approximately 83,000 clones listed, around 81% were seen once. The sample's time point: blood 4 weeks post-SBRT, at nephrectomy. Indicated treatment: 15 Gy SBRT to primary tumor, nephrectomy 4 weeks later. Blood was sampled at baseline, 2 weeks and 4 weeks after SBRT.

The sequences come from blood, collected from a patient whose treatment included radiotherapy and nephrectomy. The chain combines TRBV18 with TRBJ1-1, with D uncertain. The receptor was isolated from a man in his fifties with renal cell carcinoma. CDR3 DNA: TGTGCCAGCTCACCACCGTATTACACTGAAGCTTTCTTT. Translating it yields CASSPPYYTEAFF.